The TCR beta chain described here comes from a study of blood T cell repertoires in COVID-19. Germline-derived CDR1 and CDR2 are LGHNA and YNFKEQ. Germline trimming cut 4 bases from V and 6 bases from J; bases unmatched to any gene: 8. The CDR3 spans 15 residues. Assay: immunoSEQ multiplex PCR; the TCRdb copy retains only in-frame clones and omits some. The sample has around 320,000 clones, roughly 90% seen once. Sequencing input: PBMCs or T cells enriched from blood (not recorded which). The J gene is TRBJ1-3, the V gene TRBV4-2, with 8 bases matching TRBD1. This clonotype originated in a woman in her 30s who had been exposed to COVID-19. CDR3 sequence (DNA): TGTGCCAGCAGCCCCCGGACAGGGAGTACAAACACCATATATTTT. This translates into CASSPRTGSTNTIYF.